This T cell receptor (beta chain) originates from a study of cytomegalovirus exposure and HLA in healthy donors. The study's findings and limits: Listed as cytomegalovirus-associated were 150 to 200 TCR beta chains. Cytomegalovirus status was reportedly diagnosed by the classifier with high sensitivity and specificity. For most TCR sequences rarity was the rule, although some public TCRs occurred in many donors.

Data came from immunoSEQ multiplex PCR; TCRdb stores just in-frame clones and leaves some out. The sample holds about 58,000 clones, about 92% seen once. In its sample, this clone was seen once. Its antigen is as yet unknown. The donors were members of the validation cohort, which comprised about 120 subjects and was separate from the first cohort of around 700 subjects. Germline CDR1 and CDR2: SGHRS and YFSETQ. V was shortened by 5 bases and J by 6 bases, with 17 bases between the two germline ends. The CDR3 sequence is 15 residues long. This clonotype was sampled from a man aged 18 to 35 in good health and CMV-seronegative. Sequencing was done on a sample of PBMCs. V gene TRBV5-1 combines with J gene TRBJ2-2; D may be TRBD1 (7 bases). CDR3 nucleotide sequence: TGCGCCAGCAGTGGGGGGACAGTTTTCGCCGGGGAGCTGTTTTTT. Its translation is CASSGGTVFAGELFF.